This TCR beta chain originates from a study of blood T cell repertoires in COVID-19. The wider study: Sources were T cells, B-cell-depleted T cells, or PBMCs; the material itself was cDNA or gDNA.

Sequencing used immunoSEQ multiplex PCR; TCRdb keeps in-frame clones, though not all of them. The table shows fewer than 300,000 clones, with around 86% occurring only once. Germline loops: CDR1 MNHNY, CDR2 SVGAGI (reference sequence). CDR3 length: 12 amino acids. V lost 5 bases and J lost 6, with 7 bases in between. This receptor was identified in a human donor in a cohort sampled during active COVID-19. Specimen: peripheral blood. This chain uses TRBV6-6 with TRBJ1-4; D unresolved. As DNA, the CDR3 is TGTGCCAGCAGTAGACTAGATGAAAAACTGTTTTTT. Its protein is CASSRLDEKLFF.